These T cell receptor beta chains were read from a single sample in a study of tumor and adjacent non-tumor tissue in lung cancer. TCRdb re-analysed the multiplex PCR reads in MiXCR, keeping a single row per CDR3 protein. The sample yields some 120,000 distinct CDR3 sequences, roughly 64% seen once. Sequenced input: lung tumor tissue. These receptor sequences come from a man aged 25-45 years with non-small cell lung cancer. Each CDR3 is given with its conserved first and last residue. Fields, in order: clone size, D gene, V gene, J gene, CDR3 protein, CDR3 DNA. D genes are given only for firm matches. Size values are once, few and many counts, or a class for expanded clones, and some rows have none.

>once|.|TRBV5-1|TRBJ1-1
CASSLETGNSEAFF
TGCGCCAGCAGCTTAGAGACGGGGAACAGTGAAGCTTTCTTT
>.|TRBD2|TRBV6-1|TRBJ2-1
CASSSGLAGGHNEQSF
TGTGCCAGCAGTTCGGGGCTAGCGGGGGGGCACAATGAGCAGTCCTTC
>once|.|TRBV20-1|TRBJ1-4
CSAIQGTTNEKLFF
TGCAGTGCTATACAAGGGACTACTAATGAAAAACTGTTTTTT
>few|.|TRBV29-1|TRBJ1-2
CSIEDLGGGYTF
TGCAGCATTGAAGATCTGGGCGGTGGCTACACCTTC
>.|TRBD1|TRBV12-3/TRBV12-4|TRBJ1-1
CASSFGDTGDYTEAFF
TGTGCCAGCAGTTTCGGCGACACAGGGGACTACACTGAGGCCTTCTTT
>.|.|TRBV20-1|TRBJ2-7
CSAHQAGGRYEQYF
TGCAGTGCTCACCAGGCGGGCGGCCGTTACGAGCAGTACTTC
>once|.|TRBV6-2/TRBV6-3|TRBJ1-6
CASRYNEGIESPPLHF
TGTGCCAGCAGATACAACGAAGGGATAGAGAGCCCACCCCTCCACTTT
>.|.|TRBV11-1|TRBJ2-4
CAISLGGGQNIQYF
TGTGCCATCAGCTTAGGGGGGGGTCAAAACATTCAGTACTTC
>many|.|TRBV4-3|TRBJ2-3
CASSRQYDPDTQYF
TGCGCCAGCAGCCGCCAATACGATCCAGATACGCAGTATTTT
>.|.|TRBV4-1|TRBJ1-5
CASSQDQGSNQPHHF
TGCGCCAGCAGCCAAGACCAGGGCAGTAATCAGCCCCACCATTTT
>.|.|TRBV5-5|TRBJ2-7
CASLRGNYEQYF
TGTGCCAGCCTCAGAGGAAACTACGAGCAGTACTTC